This paragraph covers one T cell receptor beta chain sequence. CDR1 is MRHNA and CDR2 is SNTAGT in the germline V gene. V dropped 3 bases and J dropped 4 bases, with 15 bases sitting between them. CDR3 length equals 15 residues. This specimen belongs to a study of blood T cell repertoires in COVID-19. Study information: Acute and convalescent COVID-19 samples came from the United States, Italy and Spain. PBMCs, B-cell-depleted T cells, or T cells provided the cDNA or gDNA that made up the material.

Enrolled during active infection, Seattle patients were then followed longitudinally. Original data processing: Amplification from reference gene primers served as the basis for estimated nucleated cell counts. Data came from immunoSEQ multiplex PCR; TCRdb stores just in-frame clones and leaves some out. V and J calls and clone size are copied from that table; D and trimming were computed from the DNA. The sample lists approximately 230,000 clones; approximately 88% were seen once. The chain has TRBV6-4 and TRBJ1-1; the D gene is possibly TRBD1 (6 bases). The receptor was derived from a woman under 40 with COVID-19, enrolled during active disease. The sample taken for sequencing was peripheral blood. The CDR3 DNA is TGTGCCAGCAGTGAAAGCGGGGGGGGCGGCACTGAAGCTTTCTTT. It encodes CASSESGGGGTEAFF.